The source of this T cell receptor (beta chain) is a study of cytotoxic CD8 clonotypes in ibrutinib-treated CLL. Generated by immunoSEQ multiplex PCR, the TCRdb table keeps only in-frame clones and is missing some. The data show about 56,000 clones, with 56% seen just once and approximately 20% held by the top ten. From germline, CDR1 is SGHNT and CDR2 YYREEE (reference sequence). V was cut by 3 bases and J by 5 bases, with 23 bases left in between. This CDR3 has 17 residues. The chain recombines TRBV5-4 with TRBJ2-5; D possibly uses TRBD1 or TRBD2 (6 bases each). The sequencing used PBMCs, collected after 24 months of ibrutinib treatment. The sequence derives from a human donor with chronic lymphocytic leukemia. The CDR3 protein is CASSWKGGGQRRETQYF. As DNA, the CDR3 is TGTGCCAGCAGCTGGAAGGGGGGCGGCCAACGCCGGGAGACCCAGTACTTC.